This record looks at one T cell receptor (beta chain) sequence and its context. The sample belongs to a study of T cell changes during pregnancy in multiple sclerosis. V shed 2 bases and J 10 bases; nucleotides not matched to a gene: 18. CDR3 length equals 20 residues. Germline CDR1 SGHVS, CDR2 FQNEAQ. Clones were read by immunoSEQ multiplex PCR, and TCRdb kept only the in-frame ones, dropping some. The table includes around 65,000 clones, around nine tenths detected once. This material consisted of peripheral blood, taken in the third trimester of pregnancy. The sequence was obtained from a female donor in good health, enrolled as a control in a pregnancy study. The rearrangement links TRBV7-8 to TRBJ1-6; the match to TRBD1 covers 12 bases. CDR3 coding DNA: TGTGCCAGCAGCTTAATTGCTCCCCTGGGGGACAGGGGGCGAAGATCACCCCTCCACTTT. This translates into CASSLIAPLGDRGRRSPLHF.